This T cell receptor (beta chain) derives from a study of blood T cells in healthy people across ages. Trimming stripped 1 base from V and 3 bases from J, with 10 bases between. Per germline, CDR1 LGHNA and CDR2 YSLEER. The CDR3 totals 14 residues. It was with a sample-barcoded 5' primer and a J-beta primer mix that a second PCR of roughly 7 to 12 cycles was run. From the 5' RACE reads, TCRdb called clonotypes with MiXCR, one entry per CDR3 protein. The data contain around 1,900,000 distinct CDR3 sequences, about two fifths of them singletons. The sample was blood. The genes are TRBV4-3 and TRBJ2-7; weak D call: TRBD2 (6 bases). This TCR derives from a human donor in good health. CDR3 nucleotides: TGCGCCAGCAGCCAAGTCGGGGGTGACTACGAGCAGTACTTC. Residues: CASSQVGGDYEQYF.